This T cell receptor beta chain was captured in a study of blood T cell repertoires in COVID-19. Study-wide background: Acute and convalescent COVID-19 samples came from the United States, Italy and Spain.

Profiled with immunoSEQ multiplex PCR; TCRdb holds only in-frame clones, not every one. Among roughly 410,000 clones listed, more than 70% were seen once. Trimming cost V 0 bases and J 8 bases, with 17 bases left between them. In germline, CDR1 is SGDLS, CDR2 YYNGEE. This CDR3 contains 16 residues. The V call is TRBV9, the J call TRBJ1-4, with D perhaps matching TRBD1 (5 bases). The receptor's source is a man aged 40-49 years with acute or convalescent COVID-19. Sequenced: peripheral blood. This CDR3 is CASSVGYGAEREKLFF. The DNA for the CDR3 is TGTGCCAGCAGCGTAGGTTATGGGGCCGAGAGGGAAAAACTGTTTTTT.